This entry features one TCR beta chain sequence. The entry originates in a study of shared clonotypes between healthy human individuals. TCRdb's copy holds only in-frame clones and misses some; the assay was immunoSEQ multiplex PCR. This sample has about 680,000 clones, with 90% to 95% found just once. Naivety among CD8 cells was defined by CD45RO negativity and positive CCR7 selection, thereby excluding terminally differentiated effector memory CD45RA+ cells. The ends were cut back, 2 bases at V and 3 bases at J, with 5 bases in the middle. From germline, CDR1 is SGHTA and CDR2 FQGNSA. The length of the CDR3 is 12 residues.

Sequenced input: naive CD8+ T cells sorted from blood. The chain is built from TRBV7-2 and TRBJ2-7; D uncertain. This sequence was found in a man aged 25 to 40 in good health. CDR3 sequence: CASSLTDYEQYF. The CDR3 DNA reads TGTGCCAGCAGCTTAACCGACTACGAGCAGTACTTC.